This T cell receptor (beta chain) was sequenced for a study of CD8 T cells in ankylosing spondylitis. Overall study results and limits: Within ankylosing spondylitis blood, a TCR beta motif made up of several highly homologous variants appeared to be characteristic. Earlier work had already found some motif variants in reactive arthritis synovial fluid and blood. The clones that were linked to disease were reported to be significantly enriched in matched synovial fluid samples from ankylosing spondylitis patients.

Many counts were recorded for this clonotype. Its antigen is undetermined. Each TCR beta library was made by quantitative 5'-RACE that incorporated molecular barcodes. TCRdb fed the 5' RACE reads into MiXCR, producing one record per CDR3 protein. The sample consists of about 320,000 distinct CDR3 sequences, roughly 10% of them appearing once. Deletions cut 5 bases from V and 5 bases from J, with 12 bases between. This CDR3 is built from 13 residues. In germline, CDR1 is MDHEN, CDR2 SYDVKM. This rearrangement joins TRBV28 to TRBJ1-2, with D possibly being TRBD1 (5 bases). Sequences were obtained from blood, either unsorted or a sorted T cell fraction (not recorded which). The origin of this receptor is a female donor with ankylosing spondylitis or in good health (not recorded which). The CDR3 region has the DNA TGTGCCAGCAGTGGAGGGGACTGGTATGGCTACACCTTC. This encodes CASSGGDWYGYTF.